The 26 T cell receptor beta chains reported below all come from one sample, sequenced in a study of blood T cell repertoires in COVID-19. Libraries were prepared by immunoSEQ multiplex PCR; TCRdb keeps only in-frame clonotypes and omits some of them. The sample includes 150,000 to 200,000 clones, about 86% of them seen just once. The sample taken for sequencing was peripheral blood. The receptors originated from a woman in her twenties or thirties with active or convalescent COVID-19.

The chain uses TRBV6-5 and TRBJ1-1; 8 nucleotides line up with TRBD1. V shed 6 bases, J shed 5 bases, and the junction held 8 bases outside the gene matches. Germline V gives CDR1 MNHEY, CDR2 SVGAGI. This CDR3 contains 14 residues. CDR3 sequence (DNA): TGTGCCAGCAGACATCAGGGGGCGAGGACTGAAGCTTTCTTT. It is translated as CASRHQGARTEAFF.

V usage is TRBV20-1 and J usage is TRBJ2-7; 9 nucleotides align to TRBD2. This CDR3 contains 14 residues. After removal of 3 bases from V and 3 bases from J, the junction contained 6 bases not matched to a gene. Germline assignment: CDR1 DFQATT and CDR2 SNEGSKA (reference sequence). The CDR3 coding sequence is TGCAGTGCTAGTCTAGCGGGATTAATCTACGAGCAGTACTTC. Its protein product is CSASLAGLIYEQYF.

J is TRBJ2-3 and V is TRBV2, with 10 bases identical to TRBD1. The junction had 12 bases not matched to a gene; V was cut back by 6 bases and J by 9 bases. CDR3 length: 15 residues. Germline lookup yields CDR1 SNHLY and CDR2 FYNNEI. CDR3 loop: CASRDRGEAWRTQYF. The DNA of the CDR3 is TGTGCCAGCAGGGACAGGGGGGAGGCTTGGAGAACGCAGTATTTT.

The J gene is TRBJ2-5, the V gene TRBV11-2; TRBD2 aligns across 7 bases. The J segment lost 4 bases and the V segment lost 4 bases, leaving 9 bases of the junction unmatched. The CDR3 runs 15 residues. Germline CDR1 is SGHAT and CDR2 is FQNNGV. This CDR3 is CASSSPGLKLETQYF. The CDR3 DNA is TGTGCCAGCAGCTCGCCGGGACTAAAACTAGAGACCCAGTACTTC.

V usage is TRBV19 and J usage is TRBJ2-7; 8 bases align to TRBD1. The germline V gene encodes CDR1 LNHDA and CDR2 SQIVND (reference sequence). The ends lost 0 bases at V and 4 bases at J; junction bases unmatched: 5. This CDR3 spans 15 amino acids. The CDR3 region has the DNA TGTGCCAGTAGTATAGAGTCCAGGGGGCTATACGAGCAGTACTTC. Encoded protein: CASSIESRGLYEQYF.

V usage is TRBV28 and J usage is TRBJ2-3, with 7 bases identical to TRBD2. Per the germline V gene, CDR1 is MDHEN and CDR2 is SYDVKM. This CDR3 comprises 16 residues. V shed 2 bases and J 6 bases; nucleotides not matched to a gene: 11. The CDR3 nucleotides read TGTGCCAGCAGTTTAGCTGTAGCGGGTTCTTTGGATACGCAGTATTTT. This sequence encodes CASSLAVAGSLDTQYF.

This chain links TRBV11-2 with TRBJ1-2; 7 bases are shared with TRBD1. Trimming removed 0 bases from V and 8 bases from J; junction bases left unmatched: 9. CDR3 length: 15 residues. Looked up from germline, CDR1 is SGHAT and CDR2 is FQNNGV. Here the CDR3 reads CASSLDWTGFEGYTF. The CDR3 DNA sequence: TGTGCCAGCAGCTTAGATTGGACAGGTTTCGAAGGCTACACCTTC.

The gene calls are TRBV5-1 and TRBJ1-2; 11 bases fit TRBD1. This CDR3 spans 16 amino acids. The trim removed 4 bases at V and 1 base at J, leaving 6 bases unmatched. Germline-derived CDR1 and CDR2 are SGHRS and YFSETQ. CDR3 coding DNA: TGCGCCAGCAGCCTTCGGACAGGGGGCCTTAACTATGGCTACACCTTC. Protein product: CASSLRTGGLNYGYTF.

The J gene is TRBJ1-5, the V gene TRBV18, with D hard to call. V lost 0 bases and J 2 bases, leaving 11 bases between the germline ends. Germline values: CDR1 KGHSH, CDR2 LQKENI. The CDR3 is 16 amino acids. The CDR3, as DNA: TGTGCCAGCTCACCACCGAATTCGGGTGGCAATCAGCCCCAGCATTTT. Encoded protein: CASSPPNSGGNQPQHF.

The chain carries TRBV12-3 or TRBV12-4 and TRBJ2-1, with 7 bases identical to TRBD2. Losses at the gene ends were 8 bases for V and 4 bases for J; bases not matched to a gene: 5. The CDR3 is made up of 13 amino acids. The CDR3 loop is CASSSSGYNEQFF. CDR3 DNA: TGTGCCAGCTCGTCTAGCGGTTACAATGAGCAGTTCTTC.

The V and J genes are TRBV5-1 and TRBJ2-3; 9 nucleotides match TRBD2. CDR3 size: 13 residues. Per the germline V gene, CDR1 is SGHRS and CDR2 is YFSETQ. V dropped 7 bases and J dropped 5; count of bases not matched to a gene: 5. In DNA, the CDR3 is TGCGCCAGCGATGCGGGGGGGAGAGATACGCAGTATTTT. It translates to CASDAGGRDTQYF.

The chain employs TRBV7-9 and TRBJ1-3; 7 bases align to TRBD1. Germline assignment: CDR1 SEHNR and CDR2 FQNEAQ (reference sequence). V was pared by 5 bases and J by 0 bases, with 4 bases of the junction left unmatched. The CDR3 length is 15 residues. The DNA for the CDR3 is TGTGCCAGCAGCCCGACAGGGAGCTCTGGAAACACCATATATTTT. Translated: CASSPTGSSGNTIYF.

The DNA for the CDR3 is TGTGCCAGCAGCTTGGCCGGGCAGGGGAATGAAAAACTGTTTTTT. Translation gives CASSLAGQGNEKLFF. V and J are TRBV5-6 and TRBJ1-4, with D maybe TRBD1 (6 bases). The germline V and J ends were trimmed by 0 bases and 5 bases, with 11 bases remaining between them. In germline, CDR1 is SGHDT, CDR2 YYEEEE. The CDR3 consists of 15 residues.

The genes are TRBV28 and TRBJ2-7, with D tentatively TRBD1 (6 bases). Germline-derived CDR1 and CDR2 are MDHEN and SYDVKM. This CDR3 has 16 amino acids. V lost 6 bases and J 6 bases, leaving 24 bases between the germline ends. CDR3 coding DNA: TGTGCCAGCAGCCTTCCCTCGACAGCCTCCAGGGGCGAGCAGTACTTC. Its protein product is CASSLPSTASRGEQYF. The complete variable domain, with remaining parts taken from reference TRBV28 and TRBJ2-7, reads DVKVTQSSRYLVKRTGEKVFLECVQDMDHENMFWYRQDPGLGLRLIYFSYDVKMKEKGDIPEGYSVSREKKERFSLILESASTNQTSMYLCASSLPSTASRGEQYFGPGTRLTVT.

The chain combines TRBV5-1 with TRBJ2-1; D is undetermined. The CDR3 contains 14 residues. CDR1 and CDR2 (germline): SGHRS, YFSETQ. V dropped 0 bases and J dropped 1 base, with 5 bases sitting between them. DNA of the CDR3: TGCGCCAGCAGCTTGGCCGGGTCCTACAATGAGCAGTTCTTC. It translates to CASSLAGSYNEQFF.

The rearrangement uses TRBV19 and TRBJ2-1; 10 bases fit TRBD2. Germline V CDR1 and CDR2: LNHDA, SQIVND (reference sequence). The CDR3 runs to 15 residues. V shed 6 bases and J 2 bases; nucleotides not matched to a gene: 4. For the CDR3, the DNA is TGTGCCAGTAGCGAGCTAGCGGGAGCCTACAATGAGCAGTTCTTC. It yields the protein CASSELAGAYNEQFF.

V gene TRBV24-1 combines with J gene TRBJ2-5; 11 nucleotides agree with TRBD1. The CDR3 covers 15 residues. CDR1 KGHDR and CDR2 SFDVKD come from the germline V gene. With V trimmed by 6 bases and J by 4 bases, 6 bases remained unmatched. The CDR3: CATSPGTGGSETQYF. In DNA, the CDR3 is TGTGCCACCAGTCCGGGGACAGGGGGGTCAGAGACCCAGTACTTC.

The chain employs TRBV5-1 and TRBJ1-1, with TRBD1 matching over 10 bases. V lost 4 bases to trimming and J lost 5 bases; unmatched junction nucleotides: 5. Germline V gives CDR1 SGHRS, CDR2 YFSETQ. This CDR3 spans 14 amino acids. CDR3 coding DNA: TGCGCCAGCAGCACGAGACAGGGGGCGACTGAAGCTTTCTTT. This gives the protein CASSTRQGATEAFF. The full variable domain, completed using reference TRBV5-1 and TRBJ1-1, is KAGVTQTPRYLIKTRGQQVTLSCSPISGHRSVSWYQQTPGQGLQFLFEYFSETQRNKGNFPGRFSGRQFSNSRSEMNVSTLELGDSALYLCASSTRQGATEAFFGQGTRLTVV.

The DNA for the CDR3 is TGTGCCAGCAGCTTGTTTGAGGCCGCGGCCGAGCAGTACTTC. The encoded protein is CASSLFEAAAEQYF. The gene calls are TRBV5-4 and TRBJ2-7; no reliable D call. There are 14 residues in the CDR3. Germline lookup yields CDR1 SGHNT and CDR2 YYREEE (reference sequence). Trimming left V 1 base short and J 6 bases short, with 14 bases between. The full variable domain, in which reference TRBV5-4 and TRBJ2-7 provide the parts outside the CDR3, is ETGVTQSPTHLIKTRGQQVTLRCSSQSGHNTVSWYQQALGQGPQFIFQYYREEENGRGNFPPRFSGLQFPNYSSELNVNALELDDSALYLCASSLFEAAAEQYFGPGTRLTVT.

The chain combines TRBV3-1 (or the pseudogene TRBV3-2) with TRBJ2-5, with D possibly matching TRBD1 (7 bases). V was pared by 0 bases and J by 2 bases, with 19 bases between. The CDR3 is made up of 18 amino acids. Germline V lookup: CDR1 LGHDT, CDR2 YNNKEL (reference sequence). The CDR3 here is CASSQDIGRGRQQETQYF. The CDR3 region has the DNA TGTGCCAGCAGCCAAGATATAGGCAGGGGGAGGCAACAAGAGACCCAGTACTTC.

The V gene is TRBV6-5, the J gene TRBJ1-2; D is undetermined. CDR1 is MNHEY and CDR2 is SVGAGI in the germline V gene. V lost 5 bases and J 4 bases, leaving 8 bases between the germline ends. The CDR3 is made up of 12 amino acids. CDR3 sequence: CASSMQFYGYTF. The CDR3 nucleotides read TGTGCCAGCAGTATGCAGTTCTATGGCTACACCTTC.

The V and J genes are TRBV5-1 and TRBJ1-1, with D maybe TRBD1 (5 bases). Trimming cost V 4 bases and J 11 bases, with 15 bases left between them. The germline V gene has CDR1 SGHRS and CDR2 YFSETQ. The CDR3 covers 12 residues. This chain's CDR3 is CASSAGRGVAFF. CDR3 in DNA: TGCGCCAGCAGCGCCGGACGGGGGGTGGCTTTCTTT.

The J gene is TRBJ1-1, the V gene TRBV7-9; D may be TRBD1 (5 bases). The CDR3 covers 13 residues. The V gene lost 0 bases and the J gene lost 5 bases, with 7 bases spanning the gap. The germline V gene encodes CDR1 SEHNR and CDR2 FQNEAQ (reference sequence). CDR3 sequence reads: CASSLATVTEAFF. In nucleotides, the CDR3 is TGTGCCAGCAGCTTAGCGACAGTTACTGAAGCTTTCTTT.

The rearrangement uses TRBV7-9 and TRBJ1-5; 10 bases line up with TRBD1. The germline V gene has CDR1 SEHNR and CDR2 FQNEAQ (reference sequence). The CDR3 is made up of 14 amino acids. Trimming at V came to 6 bases and at J to 4 bases, leaving 3 bases not matched to a gene. The CDR3 here is CASSPGQGNQPQHF. In nucleotides, the CDR3 is TGTGCCAGCAGTCCGGGACAGGGGAATCAGCCCCAGCATTTT.

This clone was recorded once. V gene TRBV28 combines with J gene TRBJ2-7; tentatively, D is TRBD2 (6 bases). Between the trimmed V and J ends, which lost 10 bases and 0 bases, there was a span of 19 bases. Germline V gene data show CDR1 as MDHEN and CDR2 as SYDVKM. This CDR3 spans 15 amino acids. The CDR3 protein is CATSPTGESSYEQYF. In DNA, the CDR3 is TGTGCCACCTCCCCGACGGGGGAAAGCTCCTACGAGCAGTACTTC. Full variable domain (rest looked up from reference TRBV28 and TRBJ2-7): DVKVTQSSRYLVKRTGEKVFLECVQDMDHENMFWYRQDPGLGLRLIYFSYDVKMKEKGDIPEGYSVSREKKERFSLILESASTNQTSMYLCATSPTGESSYEQYFGPGTRLTVT.

The rearrangement uses TRBV18 and TRBJ2-1; 10 bases fit TRBD2. Losses at the gene ends were 2 bases for V and 8 bases for J; bases not matched to a gene: 3. This CDR3 has 14 residues. Germline V gene lookup returns CDR1 KGHSH and CDR2 LQKENI. DNA for the CDR3: TGTGCCAGCTCACCAACCGGGACTAGCGATGAGCAGTTCTTC. Protein: CASSPTGTSDEQFF.